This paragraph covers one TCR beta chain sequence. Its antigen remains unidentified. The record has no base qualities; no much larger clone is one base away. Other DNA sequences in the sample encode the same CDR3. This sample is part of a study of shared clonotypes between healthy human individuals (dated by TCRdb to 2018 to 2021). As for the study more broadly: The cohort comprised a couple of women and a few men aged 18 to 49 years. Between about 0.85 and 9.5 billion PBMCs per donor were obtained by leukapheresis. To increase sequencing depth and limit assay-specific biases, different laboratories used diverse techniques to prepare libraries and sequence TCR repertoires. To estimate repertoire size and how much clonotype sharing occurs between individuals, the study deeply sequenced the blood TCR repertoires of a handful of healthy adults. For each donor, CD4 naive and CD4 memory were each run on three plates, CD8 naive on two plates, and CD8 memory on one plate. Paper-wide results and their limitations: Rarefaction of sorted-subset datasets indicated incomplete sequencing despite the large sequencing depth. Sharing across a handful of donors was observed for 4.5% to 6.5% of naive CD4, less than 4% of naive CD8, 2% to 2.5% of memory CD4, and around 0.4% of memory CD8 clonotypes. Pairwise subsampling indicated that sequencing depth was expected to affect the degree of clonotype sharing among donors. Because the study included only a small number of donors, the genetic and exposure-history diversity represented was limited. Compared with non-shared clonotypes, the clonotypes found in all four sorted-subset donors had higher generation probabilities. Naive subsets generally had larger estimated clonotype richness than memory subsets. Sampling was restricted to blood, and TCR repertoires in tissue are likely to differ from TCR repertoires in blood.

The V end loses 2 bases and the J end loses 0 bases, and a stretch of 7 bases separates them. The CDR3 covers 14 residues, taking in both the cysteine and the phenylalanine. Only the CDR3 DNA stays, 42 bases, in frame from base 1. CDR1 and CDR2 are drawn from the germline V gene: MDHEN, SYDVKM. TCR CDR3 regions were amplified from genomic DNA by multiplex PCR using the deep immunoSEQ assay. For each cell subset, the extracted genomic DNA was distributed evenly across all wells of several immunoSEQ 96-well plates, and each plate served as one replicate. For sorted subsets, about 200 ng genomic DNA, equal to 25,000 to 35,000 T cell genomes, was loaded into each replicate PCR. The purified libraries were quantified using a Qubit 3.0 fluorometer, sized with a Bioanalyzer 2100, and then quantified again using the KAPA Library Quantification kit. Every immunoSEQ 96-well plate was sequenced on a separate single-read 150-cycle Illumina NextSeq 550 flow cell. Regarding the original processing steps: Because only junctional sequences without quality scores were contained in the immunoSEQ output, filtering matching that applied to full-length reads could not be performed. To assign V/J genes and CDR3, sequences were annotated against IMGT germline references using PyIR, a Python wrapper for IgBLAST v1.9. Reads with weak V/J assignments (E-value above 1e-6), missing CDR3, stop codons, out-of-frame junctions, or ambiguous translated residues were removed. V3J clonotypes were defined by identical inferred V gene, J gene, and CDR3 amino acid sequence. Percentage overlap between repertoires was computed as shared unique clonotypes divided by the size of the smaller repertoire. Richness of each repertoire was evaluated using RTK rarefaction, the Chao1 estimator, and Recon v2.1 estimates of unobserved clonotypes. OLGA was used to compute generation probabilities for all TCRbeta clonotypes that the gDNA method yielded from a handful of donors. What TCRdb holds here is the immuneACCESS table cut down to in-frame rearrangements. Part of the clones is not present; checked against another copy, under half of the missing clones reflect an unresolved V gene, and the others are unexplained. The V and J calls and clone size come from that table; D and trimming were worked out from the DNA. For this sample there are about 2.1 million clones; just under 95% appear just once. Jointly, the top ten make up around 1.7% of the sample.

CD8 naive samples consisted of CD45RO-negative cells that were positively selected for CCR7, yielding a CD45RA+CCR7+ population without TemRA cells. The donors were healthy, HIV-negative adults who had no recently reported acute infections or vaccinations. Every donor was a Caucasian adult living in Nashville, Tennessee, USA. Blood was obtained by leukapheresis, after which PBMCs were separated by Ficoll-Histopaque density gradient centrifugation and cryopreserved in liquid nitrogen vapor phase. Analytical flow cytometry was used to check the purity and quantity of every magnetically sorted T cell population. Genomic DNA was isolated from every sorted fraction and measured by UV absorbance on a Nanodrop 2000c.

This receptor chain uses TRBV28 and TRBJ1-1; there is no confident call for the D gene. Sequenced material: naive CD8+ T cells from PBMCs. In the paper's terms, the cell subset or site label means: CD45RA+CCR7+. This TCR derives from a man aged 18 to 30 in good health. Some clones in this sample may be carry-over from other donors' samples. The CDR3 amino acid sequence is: CASSLRRMNTEAFF. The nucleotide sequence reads TGTGCCAGCAGTTTACGCCGGATGAACACTGAAGCTTTCTTT.